Presented here are 22 T cell receptor beta chains from one specimen sequenced in a study of control samples from healthy donors and cancer patients. This table comes from immunoSEQ multiplex PCR, and its TCRdb copy is limited to in-frame clones, with some not included. The data show about 160,000 clones, roughly 95% seen once. Source material: blood. Source of these receptors: a woman aged 30 to 39 in good health.

Here the CDR3 reads CASSHSVEFSYGRRRDEQYF. The CDR3 DNA is TGTGCCAGCAGCCATTCGGTCGAATTTAGTTACGGGAGGCGACGAGACGAGCAGTACTTC. This chain connects TRBV3-1 (or the pseudogene TRBV3-2) to TRBJ2-7, with 7 bases lining up with TRBD2. The CDR3 is made up of 20 amino acids. V was pared by 3 bases and J by 5 bases, with 25 bases of the junction left unmatched. Germline V gives CDR1 LGHDT, CDR2 YNNKEL (reference sequence).

This chain uses TRBV5-6 with TRBJ1-5, with TRBD1 as a possible D gene (5 bases). The V end was cut by 3 bases, the J end by 2 bases, with 15 bases between. CDR3 length: 16 amino acids. CDR1 SGHDT and CDR2 YYEEEE come from the germline V gene. CDR3 sequence reads: CASSYLTGTGNQPQHF. The CDR3 coding sequence is TGTGCCAGCAGCTATTTAACCGGGACCGGCAATCAGCCCCAGCATTTT.

The rearrangement joins TRBV5-1 to TRBJ2-1, with 8 nucleotides matching TRBD1. V dropped 3 bases and J dropped 8; count of bases not matched to a gene: 4. Germline CDR1 is SGHRS and CDR2 is YFSETQ. The CDR3 has 13 amino acids. CDR3 nucleotide sequence: TGCGCCAGCAGCTACTACAGGGGGGATGAGCAGTTCTTC. It codes for CASSYYRGDEQFF.

The chain recombines TRBV2 with TRBJ2-1; D uncertain. Germline assignment: CDR1 SNHLY and CDR2 FYNNEI. The CDR3 loop spans 16 amino acids. The V end was cut by 4 bases, the J end by 0 bases, with 13 bases between. The CDR3 reads CASSALPISSYNEQFF. The CDR3 nucleotides read TGTGCCAGCAGTGCCCTCCCTATTAGCTCCTACAATGAGCAGTTCTTC.

V is TRBV2 and J is TRBJ1-1; D may be TRBD1 (5 bases). With 5 bases removed from V and 6 bases from J, the gap between germline ends came to 16 bases. The germline gives CDR1 SNHLY, CDR2 FYNNEI. This CDR3 region has 14 residues. This CDR3 reads CASSPTGTHPEAFF. As DNA, the CDR3 is TGTGCCAGCAGTCCCACCGGGACCCATCCTGAAGCTTTCTTT.

This rearrangement joins TRBV7-9 to TRBJ1-5; D not certain. Trimming cost V 3 bases and J 5 bases, with 8 bases left between them. Germline-derived CDR1 and CDR2 are SEHNR and FQNEAQ (reference sequence). The CDR3 runs 13 residues. DNA of the CDR3: TGTGCCAGCAGCTTTGCTGGGGATCAGCCCCAGCATTTT. It translates to CASSFAGDQPQHF.

This chain connects TRBV13 to TRBJ2-1; the match to TRBD1 covers 7 bases. V dropped 3 bases and J dropped 4; count of bases not matched to a gene: 6. This CDR3 contains 15 residues. Germline V gene data show CDR1 as PRHDT and CDR2 as FYEKMQ (reference sequence). CDR3 in amino acids: CASSFRQGIYNEQFF. The CDR3, as DNA: TGTGCCAGCAGCTTCCGACAGGGTATTTACAATGAGCAGTTCTTC.

This chain connects TRBV28 to TRBJ1-5, with a tentative D call TRBD1 (6 bases). This CDR3 comprises 15 residues. The germline V and J ends were trimmed by 7 bases and 1 base, with 14 bases remaining between them. Germline CDR1 and CDR2: MDHEN and SYDVKM. The CDR3 spells CASTIIGQSNQPQHF. The CDR3 DNA reads as TGTGCCAGCACCATCATAGGACAGAGCAATCAGCCCCAGCATTTT.

For this clone: The identical CDR3 is also encoded by other nucleotide sequences in the sample. The chain is built from TRBV29-1 and TRBJ2-1; D possibly corresponds to TRBD2 (6 bases). The CDR3 runs 15 residues. The V gene lost 6 bases and the J gene lost 6 bases, with 21 bases spanning the gap. Germline V gives CDR1 SQVTM, CDR2 ANQGSEA. In DNA form, the CDR3 reads TGCAGCGTCGAGTGGCGGGGATCCTCGGGCAATGAGCAGTTCTTC. Its protein product is CSVEWRGSSGNEQFF.

This clone was seen only once. The chain is built from TRBV9 and TRBJ2-1; 14 nucleotides match TRBD2. In germline, CDR1 is SGDLS, CDR2 YYNGEE. The CDR3 covers 17 residues. After removal of 3 bases from V and 1 base from J, the junction contained 3 bases not matched to a gene. CDR3 amino acids: CASSGLAGGLSYNEQFF. CDR3 in DNA: TGTGCCAGCAGCGGACTAGCGGGGGGGCTATCCTACAATGAGCAGTTCTTC.

V is TRBV10-2 and J is TRBJ2-2; 13 bases agree with TRBD2. This CDR3 comprises 16 residues. The germline CDR1 and CDR2 sequences are WSHSY and SAAADI. Unmatched junction bases numbered 8, after V lost 6 bases and J lost 7 bases. CDR3 bases: TGCGCCAGCAGAGTACTAGCGGGGGGGCCCAGCGGGGAGCTGTTTTTT. Protein: CASRVLAGGPSGELFF.

The chain couples TRBV4-1 to TRBJ2-7, with TRBD1 matching 7 bases. J was trimmed by 4 bases and V by 4 bases; bases with no gene match: 4. Germline CDR1 and CDR2: MGHRA and YSYEKL. The CDR3 consists of 13 residues. CDR3: CASSPTGFYEQYF. The CDR3 DNA reads as TGCGCCAGCAGCCCGACAGGGTTTTACGAGCAGTACTTC.

This clone appeared a single time. This chain links TRBV9 with TRBJ1-1; D uncertain. This CDR3 region has 14 residues. CDR1 and CDR2 from the germline V gene are SGDLS and YYNGEE. Trimming stripped 0 bases from V and 4 bases from J, with 10 bases between. The CDR3 spells CASSVEGSSTEAFF. In DNA form, the CDR3 reads TGTGCCAGCAGCGTAGAAGGGTCTTCCACTGAAGCTTTCTTT.

The CDR3 nucleotides read TGTGCCAGCAGCTTAGATTTGGGGGACGAGCAGTACTTC. Its translation is CASSLDLGDEQYF. This chain joins TRBV11-2 and TRBJ2-7; perhaps D is TRBD1 or TRBD2 (5 bases each). The CDR3 runs to 13 residues. The germline V gene has CDR1 SGHAT and CDR2 FQNNGV. V lost 0 bases and J 5 bases, leaving 8 bases between the germline ends.

This clone has a single count. V is TRBV6-5 and J is TRBJ2-5; perhaps TRBD2 as D (6 bases). The CDR3 runs 13 residues. Per germline, CDR1 MNHEY and CDR2 SVGAGI. V dropped 10 bases and J dropped 1 base, with 13 bases sitting between them. The CDR3 protein is CATQNGGQETQYF. The CDR3 nucleotides are TGTGCCACCCAGAACGGGGGCCAAGAGACCCAGTACTTC.

V is TRBV24-1 and J is TRBJ2-2, with 7 bases that match TRBD1. Trimming took 4 bases from V and 4 from J; bases not matched to a gene: 8. This CDR3 contains 16 residues. From germline, CDR1 is KGHDR and CDR2 SFDVKD. The CDR3 DNA sequence: TGTGCCACCAGTGACCCGACAGGGCAAAGCACCGGGGAGCTGTTTTTT. Translated, it gives CATSDPTGQSTGELFF.

The V call is TRBV5-1, the J call TRBJ1-1; the match to TRBD1 covers 7 bases. The ends lost 4 bases at V and 5 bases at J; junction bases unmatched: 8. Germline V gene sequence: CDR1 SGHRS, CDR2 YFSETQ. The CDR3 contains 14 residues. CDR3 region: CASSTQGGGTEAFF. CDR3 bases: TGCGCCAGCAGCACCCAGGGGGGAGGGACTGAAGCTTTCTTT.

The V gene is TRBV15, the J gene TRBJ2-6; the D call may be TRBD1 or TRBD2 (5 bases each). Germline V lookup: CDR1 LNHNV, CDR2 YYDKDF (reference sequence). The CDR3 totals 15 residues. V shed 1 base and J shed 4 bases, with 8 bases lying between them. The CDR3 reads CATSRGGTGANVLTF. DNA for the CDR3: TGTGCCACCAGCAGAGGAGGGACCGGGGCCAACGTCCTGACTTTC.

V gene TRBV28 combines with J gene TRBJ1-2, with 10 bases matching TRBD1. The ends lost 6 bases at V and 2 bases at J; junction bases unmatched: 6. This CDR3 contains 15 residues. Germline V gene sequence: CDR1 MDHEN, CDR2 SYDVKM. The CDR3 here is CASRPMTGGNYGYTF. Here the CDR3 DNA reads TGTGCCAGCAGACCCATGACAGGGGGCAACTATGGCTACACCTTC.

The chain has TRBV5-4 and TRBJ1-4, with TRBD1 matching over 7 bases. Germline CDR1 is SGHNT and CDR2 is YYREEE (reference sequence). V was clipped by 0 bases and J by 0 bases; unmatched bases: 8. This CDR3 spans 18 amino acids. CDR3 sequence: CASSLGRRDRSTNEKLFF. In DNA form, the CDR3 reads TGTGCCAGCAGCTTGGGCAGGCGGGACAGATCAACTAATGAAAAACTGTTTTTT.

The CDR3 loop reads CASSFGIGEAFF. In DNA, the CDR3 is TGCGCCAGCAGCTTTGGAATAGGGGAAGCTTTCTTT. J is TRBJ1-1 and V is TRBV5-1; D unresolved. Trimming pared 2 bases from V and 8 bases from J, leaving 10 bases between. Per the germline V gene, CDR1 is SGHRS and CDR2 is YFSETQ. The CDR3 consists of 12 residues. The variable domain in full, completed from reference TRBV5-1 and TRBJ1-1, reads KAGVTQTPRYLIKTRGQQVTLSCSPISGHRSVSWYQQTPGQGLQFLFEYFSETQRNKGNFPGRFSGRQFSNSRSEMNVSTLELGDSALYLCASSFGIGEAFFGQGTRLTVV.

V gene TRBV7-9 combines with J gene TRBJ2-1, with 9 nucleotides matching TRBD2. With 7 bases clipped from V and 4 bases from J, the junction kept 8 bases outside the gene matches. The CDR3 totals 15 residues. Germline assignment: CDR1 SEHNR and CDR2 FQNEAQ (reference sequence). The CDR3 nucleotides are TGTGCCAGCAATGGGATAGCGGGGGTGTACAATGAGCAGTTCTTC. Protein: CASNGIAGVYNEQFF.